What follows are 13 T cell receptor beta chains derived from one specimen sequenced in a study of prognosis after radiotherapy for stage I lung cancer. Researchers used two-round multiplex PCR to amplify TCR beta CDR3 starting from genomic DNA. Each TRBV and TRBJ gene had its own primer in the first PCR round. Via MiXCR, TCRdb re-called the multiplex PCR reads, giving one row per CDR3 protein. The sample holds nearly 35,000 distinct CDR3 sequences, around 34% seen once. The starting material was PBMCs, obtained before or after stereotactic body radiation therapy (not recorded which). All receptors come from a donor at least 50 years old with non-small cell lung cancer.

Ten or more counts support this clonotype. The genes are TRBV20-1 and TRBJ2-7; 12 bases align to TRBD2. The CDR3 covers 15 residues. The junction had 10 bases not matched to a gene; V was cut back by 1 base and J by 9 bases. Per germline, CDR1 DFQATT and CDR2 SNEGSKA (reference sequence). The CDR3 coding sequence is TGCAGTGCTAGAGCCTCCCTAGCGGGAGGGCAGCCGCAGTACTTC. Amino acids: CSARASLAGGQPQYF.

This clonotype was recorded at least ten times. The rearrangement uses TRBV28 and TRBJ2-6, with a weak D call TRBD1 (5 bases). The germline V gene has CDR1 MDHEN and CDR2 SYDVKM. Trimming left V 4 bases short and J 13 bases short, with 20 bases between. The CDR3 is made up of 15 amino acids. CDR3 nucleotide sequence: TGTGCCAGCAGTTCCCGACAGACCTCAGGCCAAGTCCTGACTTTC. Amino acid sequence: CASSSRQTSGQVLTF.

This clonotype has a count of ten or more. The V and J genes are TRBV4-1 and TRBJ1-1; D is unclear. Germline V gene data show CDR1 as MGHRA and CDR2 as YSYEKL. V dropped 7 bases and J dropped 2 bases, with 11 bases sitting between them. The length of the CDR3 is 13 residues. CDR3 coding DNA: TGCGCCAGCAAATGGACGTCTAACACTGAAGCTTTCTTT. The encoded protein is CASKWTSNTEAFF.

The V and J genes are TRBV12-3 or TRBV12-4 and TRBJ2-2; no clear D gene. The CDR3 spans 11 residues. Between the trimmed V and J ends, which lost 10 bases and 8 bases, there was a span of 11 bases. CDR3 amino acids: CAIRKAGELFF. For the CDR3, the DNA is TGTGCCATCAGGAAGGCGGGGGAGCTGTTTTTT.

Concerning this clonotype itself: At one of its ends the junction is not consistent with the germline gene, which may arise from a read error. The chain uses TRBV28 and TRBJ1-5, with TRBD1 matching 9 bases. The CDR3 runs to 15 residues. Germline V lookup: CDR1 MDHEN, CDR2 SYDVKM. CDR3 residues: CASILPTGGIQSQHF. DNA for the CDR3: TGTGCCAGCATTTTACCCACAGGGGGCATTCAGTCCCAGCATTTT.

Ten or more counts support this clonotype. V is TRBV5-5 and J is TRBJ2-1; 9 bases are a match to TRBD2. The CDR3 consists of 15 residues. Germline CDR1 reads SGHKS; CDR2 reads YYEKEE (reference sequence). With 2 bases clipped from V and 10 bases from J, the junction kept 10 bases outside the gene matches. CDR3 residues: CASSLTGTSSSEQFF. As DNA, the CDR3 is TGTGCCAGCAGCTTAACCGGGACTAGCTCCAGCGAGCAGTTCTTC.

Of note for this clonotype: Because it lacks the conserved phenylalanine or tryptophan at the end, this CDR3 is likely a read error. Because the CDR3's place on the DNA is in doubt, the DNA is left out and the CDR3 is given as listed by TCRdb. The gene calls are TRBV7-6 and TRBJ2-5. The CDR3 has 14 amino acids, counting both end residues. The germline V gene encodes CDR1 SGHVS and CDR2 FNYEAQ. The CDR3 region is CASSRDPSTETKYL.

This clonotype was found once. The gene calls are TRBV11-2 and TRBJ2-7, with 9 bases that match TRBD2. Germline-derived CDR1 and CDR2 are SGHAT and FQNNGV. The CDR3 is 19 residues long. V was clipped by 3 bases and J by 10 bases; unmatched bases: 25. CDR3 sequence (DNA): TGTGCCAGCAGCTTGGGTAGGGGACAAGCGGGAGGACACTCCTACGGTCAGTACTTC. Its translation is CASSLGRGQAGGHSYGQYF.

Ten or more counts support this clonotype. The chain is built from TRBV20-1 and TRBJ1-2, with D perhaps matching TRBD1 (5 bases). Trimming took off 5 bases at V and 0 bases at J, with 10 bases between the two ends. Germline-derived CDR1 and CDR2 are DFQATT and SNEGSKA (reference sequence). There are 13 residues in the CDR3. CDR3 coding DNA: TGCAGTGCTGCGGGGGGAGCTAACTATGGCTACACCTTC. Protein sequence: CSAAGGANYGYTF.

Here the CDR3 reads CASSQGGPGRAGELFF. The CDR3 nucleotides read TGTGCCAGCAGCCAAGGGGGGCCAGGTAGGGCCGGGGAGCTGTTTTTT. This sequence joins TRBV5-4 and TRBJ2-2; D may be TRBD1 or TRBD2 (6 bases each). The germline CDR1 and CDR2 sequences are SGHNT and YYREEE (reference sequence). The CDR3 has 16 residues. V lost 4 bases and J lost 6, with 19 bases in between.

This chain connects TRBV3-1 to TRBJ2-1; tentatively, D is TRBD1 or TRBD2 (5 bases each). CDR1 is LGHDT and CDR2 is YNNKEL in the germline V gene (reference sequence). The CDR3 has 15 amino acids. Deletions cut 4 bases from V and 2 bases from J, with 12 bases between. The CDR3 DNA reads TGTGCCAGCAGCCCCTCCCGGGGCGCCTACAATGAGCAGTTCTTC. Protein sequence: CASSPSRGAYNEQFF.

As for this clonotype: This may be a read error: a much more frequent sequence differs by one nucleotide. The chain recombines TRBV4-1 with TRBJ2-5; a weak D match, TRBD2 (5 bases). This CDR3 has 14 amino acids. Germline V gene sequence: CDR1 MGHRA, CDR2 YSYEKL. The CDR3 reads CARSQEGGPKTQYF. The DNA of the CDR3 is TGCGCCAGAAGCCAAGAGGGTGGGCCGAAGACCCAGTACTTC.

This clonotype was seen repeatedly, ten times or more. This chain uses TRBV5-4 with TRBJ2-7; D gene uncertain. Looked up from germline, CDR1 is SGHNT and CDR2 is YYREEE (reference sequence). The CDR3 totals 16 residues. Trimming took off 5 bases at V and 4 bases at J, with 22 bases between the two ends. The CDR3 protein is CASRFGGATPPYEQYF. CDR3 DNA: TGTGCCAGCAGGTTTGGTGGAGCTACTCCACCGTACGAGCAGTACTTC.